Here is one T cell receptor (beta chain) with its context. Its antigen remains unknown. This sample stems from a study of T cell responses to AZD1222 COVID-19 vaccine. Notes on the study in general: Most donors were white British and more were female, and clonal diversity was possibly underestimated. With two AZD1222 doses given, Spike-specific TCR breadth and depth both rose. Every sample of the repertoires postdated the peak T cell response.

Data came from immunoSEQ multiplex PCR; TCRdb stores just in-frame clones and leaves some out. Here the sample spans 15,000 or so clones, 84% being singletons. The germline V gene encodes CDR1 LNHDA and CDR2 SQIVND (reference sequence). This CDR3 has 12 amino acids. V was pared by 4 bases and J by 8 bases, with 9 bases between. Sequencing was performed on peripheral blood, taken 28 days after the second AZD1222 dose. The chain recombines TRBV19 with TRBJ2-1, with D hard to call. This sequence originates from an adult who received the AZD1222 COVID-19 vaccine. The CDR3 loop reads CASSRVRDEQFF. The CDR3 DNA reads TGTGCCAGTAGTAGGGTAAGGGATGAGCAGTTCTTC.